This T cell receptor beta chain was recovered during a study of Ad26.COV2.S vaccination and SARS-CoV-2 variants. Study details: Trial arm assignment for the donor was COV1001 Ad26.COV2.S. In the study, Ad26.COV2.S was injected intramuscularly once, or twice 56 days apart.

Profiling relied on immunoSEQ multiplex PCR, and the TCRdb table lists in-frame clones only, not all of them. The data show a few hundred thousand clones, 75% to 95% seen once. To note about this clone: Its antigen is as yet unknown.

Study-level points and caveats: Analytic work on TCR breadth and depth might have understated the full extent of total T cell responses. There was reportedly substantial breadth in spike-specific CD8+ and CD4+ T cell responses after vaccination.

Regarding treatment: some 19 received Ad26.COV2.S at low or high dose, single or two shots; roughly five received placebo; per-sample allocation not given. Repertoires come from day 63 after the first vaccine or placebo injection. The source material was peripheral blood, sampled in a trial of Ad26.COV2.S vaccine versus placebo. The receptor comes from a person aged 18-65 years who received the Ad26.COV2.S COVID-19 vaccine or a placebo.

The CDR3 region has the DNA TGTGCCAGCAGCCATAGACCGCCATGGTACGAGCAGTACTTC. Translated: CASSHRPPWYEQYF. The genes are TRBV3-1 (or the pseudogene TRBV3-2) and TRBJ2-7; no clear D. Trimming took off 3 bases at V and 4 bases at J, with 13 bases between the two ends. The length of the CDR3 is 14 residues. CDR1 is LGHDT, CDR2 YNNKEL, per germline (reference sequence).